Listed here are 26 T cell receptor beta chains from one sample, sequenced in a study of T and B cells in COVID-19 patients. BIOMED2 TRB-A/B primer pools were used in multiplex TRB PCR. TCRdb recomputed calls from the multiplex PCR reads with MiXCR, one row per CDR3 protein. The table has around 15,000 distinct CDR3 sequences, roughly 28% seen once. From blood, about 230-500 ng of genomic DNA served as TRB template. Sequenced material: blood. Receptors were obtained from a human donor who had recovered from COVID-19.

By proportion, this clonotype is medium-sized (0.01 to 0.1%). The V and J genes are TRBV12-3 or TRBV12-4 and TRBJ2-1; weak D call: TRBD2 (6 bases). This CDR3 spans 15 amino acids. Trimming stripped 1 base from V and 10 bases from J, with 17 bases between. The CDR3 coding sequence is TGTGCCAGCAGTTTAGACGGGGGTCTAGGTTTCGAGCAGTTCTTC. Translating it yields CASSLDGGLGFEQFF.

CDR3 in DNA: TGTGCCAGCAGCTTAGCCGGGGTCACTGAAGCTTTCTTT. Translation gives CASSLAGVTEAFF. This chain uses TRBV11-2 with TRBJ1-1, with unresolved D. There are 13 residues in the CDR3. With 1 base removed from V and 4 bases from J, the gap between germline ends came to 7 bases. Germline CDR1 is SGHAT and CDR2 is FQNNGV.

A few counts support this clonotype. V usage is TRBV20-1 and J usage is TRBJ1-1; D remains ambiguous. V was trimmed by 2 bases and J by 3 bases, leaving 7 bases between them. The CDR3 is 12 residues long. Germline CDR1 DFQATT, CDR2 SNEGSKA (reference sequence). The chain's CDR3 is CSARPSDTEAFF. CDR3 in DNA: TGCAGTGCTAGACCCAGCGACACTGAAGCTTTCTTT.

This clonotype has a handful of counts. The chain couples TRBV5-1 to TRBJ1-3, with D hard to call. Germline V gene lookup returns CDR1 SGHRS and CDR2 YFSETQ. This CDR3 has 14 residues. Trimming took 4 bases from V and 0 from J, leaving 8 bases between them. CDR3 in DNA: TGCGCCAGCAGCGAGGAAAGCTCTGGAAACACCATATATTTT. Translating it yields CASSEESSGNTIYF. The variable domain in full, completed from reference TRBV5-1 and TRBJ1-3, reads KAGVTQTPRYLIKTRGQQVTLSCSPISGHRSVSWYQQTPGQGLQFLFEYFSETQRNKGNFPGRFSGRQFSNSRSEMNVSTLELGDSALYLCASSEESSGNTIYFGEGSWLTVV.

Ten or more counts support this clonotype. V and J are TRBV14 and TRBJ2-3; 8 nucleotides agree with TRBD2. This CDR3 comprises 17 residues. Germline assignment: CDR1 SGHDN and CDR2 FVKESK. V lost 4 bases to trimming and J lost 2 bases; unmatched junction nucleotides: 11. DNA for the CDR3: TGTGCCAGCAGCCCGACGGGGGGGAGGGCCGTCACAGATACGCAGTATTTT. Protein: CASSPTGGRAVTDTQYF.

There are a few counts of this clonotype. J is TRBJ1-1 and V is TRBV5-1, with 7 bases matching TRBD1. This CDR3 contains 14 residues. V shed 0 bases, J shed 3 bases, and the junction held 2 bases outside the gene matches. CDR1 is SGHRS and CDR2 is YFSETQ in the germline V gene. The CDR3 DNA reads TGCGCCAGCAGCTTGGCGGGACAGTACACTGAAGCTTTCTTT. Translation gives CASSLAGQYTEAFF.

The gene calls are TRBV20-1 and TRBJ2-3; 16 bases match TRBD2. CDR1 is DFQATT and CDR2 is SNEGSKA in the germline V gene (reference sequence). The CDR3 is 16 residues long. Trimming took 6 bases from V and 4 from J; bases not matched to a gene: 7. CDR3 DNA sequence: TGCAGTGCGGCTCCGGGACTAGCGGGAGGGCCAGATACGCAGTATTTT. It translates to CSAAPGLAGGPDTQYF.

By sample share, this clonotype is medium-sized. The DNA of the CDR3 is TGTGCCAGCAGTTTAGGTGCTTGGCGGACTTACAATGAGCAGTTCTTC. The encoded protein is CASSLGAWRTYNEQFF. The chain employs TRBV27 and TRBJ2-1, with D possibly matching TRBD2 (5 bases). CDR1 is MNHEY and CDR2 is SMNVEV in the germline V gene (reference sequence). The CDR3 runs 16 residues. V was trimmed by 2 bases and J by 4 bases, leaving 15 bases between them.

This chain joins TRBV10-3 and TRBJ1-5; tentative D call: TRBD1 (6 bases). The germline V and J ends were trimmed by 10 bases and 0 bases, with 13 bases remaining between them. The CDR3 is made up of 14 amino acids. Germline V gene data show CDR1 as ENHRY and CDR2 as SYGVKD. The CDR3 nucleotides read TGTGCCAGTCAAACAGGGAATAGCAATCAGCCCCAGCATTTT. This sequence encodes CASQTGNSNQPQHF.

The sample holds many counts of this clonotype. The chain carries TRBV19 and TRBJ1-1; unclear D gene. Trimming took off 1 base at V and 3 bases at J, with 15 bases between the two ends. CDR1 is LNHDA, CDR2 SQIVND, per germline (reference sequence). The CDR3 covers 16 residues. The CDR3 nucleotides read TGTGCCAGTAGTATAGGAATTCGGATATTCGACACTGAAGCTTTCTTT. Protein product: CASSIGIRIFDTEAFF.

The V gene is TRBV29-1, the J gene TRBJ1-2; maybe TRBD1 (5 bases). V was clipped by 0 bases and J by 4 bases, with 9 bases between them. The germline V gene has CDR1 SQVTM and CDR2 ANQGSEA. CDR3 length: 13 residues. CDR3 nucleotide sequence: TGCAGCGTTGAAGAGGGGGTGGGCTATGGCTACACCTTC. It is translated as CSVEEGVGYGYTF.

The CDR3 coding sequence is TGTGCCAGCAGTCTAACGAGGGCGGGGCCTCTCCAAGAGACCCAGTACTTC. This encodes CASSLTRAGPLQETQYF. The genes are TRBV6-5 and TRBJ2-5; D may be TRBD2 (6 bases). CDR3 length: 17 residues. V was cut by 5 bases and J by 1 base, with 20 bases left in between. CDR1 and CDR2 from the germline V gene are MNHEY and SVGAGI.

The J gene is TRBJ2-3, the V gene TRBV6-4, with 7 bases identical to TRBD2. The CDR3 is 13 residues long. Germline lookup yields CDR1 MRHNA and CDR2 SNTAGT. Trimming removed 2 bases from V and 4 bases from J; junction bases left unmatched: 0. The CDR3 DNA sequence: TGTGCCAGCAGTGACGGGGGGGCAGATACGCAGTATTTT. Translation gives CASSDGGADTQYF.

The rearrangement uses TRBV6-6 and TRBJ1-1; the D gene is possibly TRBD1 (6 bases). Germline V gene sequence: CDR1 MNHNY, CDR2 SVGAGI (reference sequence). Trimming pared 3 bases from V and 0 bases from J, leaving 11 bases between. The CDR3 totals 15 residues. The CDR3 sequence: CASSYIGGLNTEAFF. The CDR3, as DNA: TGTGCCAGCAGTTATATCGGGGGCTTGAACACTGAAGCTTTCTTT.

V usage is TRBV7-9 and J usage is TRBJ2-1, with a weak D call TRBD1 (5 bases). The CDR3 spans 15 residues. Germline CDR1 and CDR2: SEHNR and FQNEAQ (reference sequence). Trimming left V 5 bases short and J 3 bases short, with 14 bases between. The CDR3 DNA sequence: TGTGCCAGCAGCGGGTGGGTAGGGGACTACAATGAGCAGTTCTTC. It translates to CASSGWVGDYNEQFF.

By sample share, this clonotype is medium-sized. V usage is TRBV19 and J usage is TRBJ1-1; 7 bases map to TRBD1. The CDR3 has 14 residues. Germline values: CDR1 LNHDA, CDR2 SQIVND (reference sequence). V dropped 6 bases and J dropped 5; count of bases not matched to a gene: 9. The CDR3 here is CASRGQFLSTEAFF. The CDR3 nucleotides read TGTGCCAGTAGGGGACAGTTTCTGAGTACTGAAGCTTTCTTT.

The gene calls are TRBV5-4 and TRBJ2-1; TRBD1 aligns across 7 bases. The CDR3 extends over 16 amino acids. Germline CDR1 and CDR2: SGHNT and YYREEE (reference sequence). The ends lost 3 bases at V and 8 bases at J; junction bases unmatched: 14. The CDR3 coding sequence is TGTGCCAGCAGCTCCACGACAGGGAAAGTAAGGCATGAGCAGTTCTTC. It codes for CASSSTTGKVRHEQFF.

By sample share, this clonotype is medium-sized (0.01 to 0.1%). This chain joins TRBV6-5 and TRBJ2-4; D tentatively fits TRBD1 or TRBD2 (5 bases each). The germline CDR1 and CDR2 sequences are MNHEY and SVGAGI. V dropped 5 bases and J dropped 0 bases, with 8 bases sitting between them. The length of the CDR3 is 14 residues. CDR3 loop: CASSTGTAKNIQYF. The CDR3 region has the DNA TGTGCCAGCAGTACCGGGACAGCCAAAAACATTCAGTACTTC.

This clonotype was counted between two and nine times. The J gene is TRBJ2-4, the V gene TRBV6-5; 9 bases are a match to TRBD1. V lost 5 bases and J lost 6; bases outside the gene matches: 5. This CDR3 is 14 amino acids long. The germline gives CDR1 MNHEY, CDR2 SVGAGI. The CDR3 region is CASSRDRGRNIQYF. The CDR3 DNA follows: TGTGCCAGCAGTCGAGACAGGGGGAGAAACATTCAGTACTTC.

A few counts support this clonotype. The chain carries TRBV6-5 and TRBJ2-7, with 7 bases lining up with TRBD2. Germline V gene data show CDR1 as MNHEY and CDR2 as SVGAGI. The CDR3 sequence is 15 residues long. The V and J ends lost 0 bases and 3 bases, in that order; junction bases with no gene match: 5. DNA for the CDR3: TGTGCCAGCAGTTACTCGCGTTCTAGCGGCTACGAGCAGTACTTC. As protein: CASSYSRSSGYEQYF.

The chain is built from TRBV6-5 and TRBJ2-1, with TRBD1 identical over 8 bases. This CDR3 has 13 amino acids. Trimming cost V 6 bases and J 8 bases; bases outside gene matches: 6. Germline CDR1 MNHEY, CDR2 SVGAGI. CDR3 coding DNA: TGTGCCAGCAGAGGACAGGGAGTGGATGAGCAGTTCTTC. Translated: CASRGQGVDEQFF.

This CDR3 is CATSESGAEAFF. Written as DNA, the CDR3 is TGTGCCACCAGTGAGAGCGGGGCTGAAGCTTTCTTT. The V call is TRBV24-1, the J call TRBJ1-1; no firm D call. V was trimmed by 4 bases and J by 6 bases, leaving 8 bases between them. The CDR3 runs to 12 residues. The germline V gene encodes CDR1 KGHDR and CDR2 SFDVKD.

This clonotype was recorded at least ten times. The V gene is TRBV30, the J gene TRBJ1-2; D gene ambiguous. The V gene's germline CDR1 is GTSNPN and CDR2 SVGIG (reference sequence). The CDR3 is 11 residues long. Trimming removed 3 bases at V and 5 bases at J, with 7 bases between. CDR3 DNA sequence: TGTGCCTGGAGCCACGGGTATGGCTACACCTTC. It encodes CAWSHGYGYTF.

CDR3 sequence: CASSRLGLYEQYF. The CDR3 bases are TGTGCCAGCAGCCGGTTGGGGCTCTACGAGCAGTACTTC. V usage is TRBV14 and J usage is TRBJ2-7; TRBD1 is a possible D gene (5 bases). V dropped 4 bases and J dropped 3 bases, with 10 bases sitting between them. This CDR3 has 13 amino acids. The germline CDR1 and CDR2 sequences are SGHDN and FVKESK.

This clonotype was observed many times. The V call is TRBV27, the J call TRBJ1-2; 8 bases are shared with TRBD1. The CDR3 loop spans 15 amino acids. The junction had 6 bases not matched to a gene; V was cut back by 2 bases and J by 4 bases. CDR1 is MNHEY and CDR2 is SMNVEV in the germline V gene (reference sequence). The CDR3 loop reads CASSLRGRGLYGYTF. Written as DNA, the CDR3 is TGTGCCAGCAGTTTAAGGGGCAGGGGGCTCTATGGCTACACCTTC.

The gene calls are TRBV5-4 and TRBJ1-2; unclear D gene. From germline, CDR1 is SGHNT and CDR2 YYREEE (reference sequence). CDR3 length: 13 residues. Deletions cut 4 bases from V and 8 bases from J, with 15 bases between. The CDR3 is CASSLNRDPGYTF. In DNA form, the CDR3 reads TGTGCCAGCAGCCTGAACAGAGACCCGGGCTACACCTTC.